Listed below are T cell receptor beta chains from one sample, sequenced in a study of T cells in Graves' hyperthyroidism and ophthalmopathy. TCRdb re-called the multiplex PCR reads with MiXCR, one entry per CDR3 protein. Of 500,000 to 750,000 distinct CDR3 sequences listed, about 15% were seen once; the top ten hold roughly 6.6%. Sample: blood. The receptors stem from a woman aged 25 to 45 with Graves' hyperthyroidism. Each CDR3 is given with its conserved first and last residue. A D gene is named only where the DNA matches it firmly. Clone size appears in some rows only: once, few, many, or a class for an expanded clone.

v_gene,abundance,j_gene,d_gene,CDR3nt,CDR3aa
TRBV12-3/TRBV12-4,.,TRBJ1-2,.,TGTGCCACCCGGGGCTACACCTTC,CATRGYTF
TRBV28,many,TRBJ2-7,.,TGTGCCAGCAGCACCCCGGCGGGCTTTTCCTACGAGCAGTACTTC,CASSTPAGFSYEQYF
TRBV7-9,many,TRBJ1-1,TRBD1,TGTGCCAGCAGTTCCCACGGACAGGGGGCTAAAGCTTTCTTT,CASSSHGQGAKAFF
TRBV11-2,.,TRBJ2-2,.,TGTGCCAGCAGCCCGGGGCGGCGGGGGAACACCGGGGAGCTGTTTTTT,CASSPGRRGNTGELFF
TRBV20-1,many,TRBJ2-2,TRBD1,TGCAGTGCTAGAACCGACAGGGCCGGGGAGCTGTTTTTT,CSARTDRAGELFF
TRBV7-3,once,TRBJ2-5,.,TGTGCCAGCAGCTTATATGGGGCAGAGACCCAGTACTTC,CASSLYGAETQYF
TRBV3-1,many,TRBJ2-7,.,TGTGCCAGCAGCCAAGATTTAGGGGATCAGGACGAGCAGTACTTC,CASSQDLGDQDEQYF
TRBV4-1,.,TRBJ2-2,TRBD1,TGCGCCAGCAGCCTTGACAGGGTTCTTACCGGGGAGCTGTTTTTT,CASSLDRVLTGELFF
TRBV5-1,many,TRBJ2-1,TRBD2,TGCGCCAGCAGTTCTAGCGGGGGTCCCTCTACCTACAATGAGCAGTTCTTC,CASSSSGGPSTYNEQFF
TRBV7-2,many,TRBJ2-1,.,TGTGCCAGCAGCTCCTCTCTATCGATTGAGCAGTTCTTC,CASSSSLSIEQFF
TRBV5-1,many,TRBJ2-1,TRBD2,TGCGCCAGCAGCTTGGTGGGGGGGACTAGCTCCGGGAGTGAGCAGTTCTTC,CASSLVGGTSSGSEQFF
TRBV30,many,TRBJ1-2,TRBD1,TGTGCCTGGAAACGGGACAGGAAATATGGCTACACCTTC,CAWKRDRKYGYTF
TRBV19,few,TRBJ2-1,TRBD2,TGTGCCAGTAGTATAAGCGGGACTCTGGGCGGTGAGCAGTTCTTC,CASSISGTLGGEQFF
TRBV6-2/TRBV6-3,.,TRBJ2-6,TRBD1,TGTGCCAGCAGGGGACAGGGGGCGAGATCCTCTGGGGCCAACGTCCTGACTTTC,CASRGQGARSSGANVLTF
TRBV20-1,.,TRBJ1-4,TRBD1,TGCAGTGCTAGCCCCGGGACAGAGAATGAAAAACTGTTTTTT,CSASPGTENEKLFF
TRBV30,.,TRBJ2-7,TRBD2,TGTGCCTGGAGCGGAAGCGGGAATGGGTCGTTAGACGAGCAGTACTTC,CAWSGSGNGSLDEQYF
TRBV18,many,TRBJ1-4,.,TGTGCCAGCTCACCGGGCAGAAATGAAAAACTGTTTTTT,CASSPGRNEKLFF
TRBV3-1,.,TRBJ2-3,TRBD1,TGTGCCAGCAGCCAAGCGGGACAGGGGATCCCGTGGGGCACAGATACGCAGTATTTT,CASSQAGQGIPWGTDTQYF
TRBV3-1,.,TRBJ2-7,TRBD1,TGTGCCAGCAGCCAATCTCCGGGACAGGGGGATTACGAGCAGTACTTC,CASSQSPGQGDYEQYF
TRBV6-1,many,TRBJ2-7,.,TGTGCCAGCAGAGGACTGGCAAACTACGAGCAGTACTTC,CASRGLANYEQYF
TRBV28,many,TRBJ2-3,.,TGTGCCAGCATAGACGGAGCGGCCGCAGCAAATACGCAGTATTTT,CASIDGAAAANTQYF
TRBV30,.,TRBJ2-1,.,TGTGCCTGTACTAAAGCGAGGGAGAGGAATGAGCAGTTCTTC,CACTKARERNEQFF
TRBV27,many,TRBJ2-3,TRBD2,TGTGCCAGCAGAGGACTAGGCAGAGCGTCTAGCACAGATACGCAGTATTTT,CASRGLGRASSTDTQYF
TRBV3-1,many,TRBJ1-1,.,TGTGCCAGCAGCCAAGACGAGGGGCGGAGCACTGAAGCTTTCTTT,CASSQDEGRSTEAFF
TRBV29-1,few,TRBJ1-1,.,TGCAGCGCTGTATCCTGGACCGGGACGAGGAGGACTGAAGCTTTCTTT,CSAVSWTGTRRTEAFF
TRBV28,.,TRBJ1-6,.,TGTGCCAGCAACAGGCGAAGCTCCTATAATTCACCCCTCCACTTT,CASNRRSSYNSPLHF
TRBV24-1,many,TRBJ1-5,TRBD1,TGTGCCACCAGTGACTGGGACAGGGCGAGCAATCAGCCCCAGCATTTT,CATSDWDRASNQPQHF
TRBV18,few,TRBJ2-3,TRBD1,TGTGCCAGCTCACCGGGACAGGGGCGGACAGATACGCAGTATTTT,CASSPGQGRTDTQYF
TRBV4-1,few,TRBJ2-1,.,TGCGCCAGCAGCCAAGAGGGCCTACACAATGAGCAGTTCTTC,CASSQEGLHNEQFF
TRBV6-2/TRBV6-3,.,TRBJ2-1,TRBD2,TGTGCCAGCAGTCTTAGCGGGAGTTGGTACAATGAGCAGTTCTTC,CASSLSGSWYNEQFF
TRBV24-1,.,TRBJ2-5,.,TGTGCCACCAGGAGCGGTGGCCCATCAGAGACCCAGTACTTC,CATRSGGPSETQYF
TRBV3-1,many,TRBJ1-4,.,TGTGCCAGCAGCCGGAGGGAGGGCTACAATGAAAAACTGTTTTTT,CASSRREGYNEKLFF
TRBV6-2/TRBV6-3,many,TRBJ2-7,.,TGTGCCAGCAGCCATGAGGCAGGGCCCCGCAGCCACGAGCAGTACTTC,CASSHEAGPRSHEQYF
TRBV4-3,many,TRBJ2-1,.,TGCGCCAGCAGCCAAGTAGGTCTGACCAATGAGCAGTTCTTC,CASSQVGLTNEQFF
TRBV3-1,.,TRBJ2-1,TRBD1,TGTGCCAGCAGCCAAGATTTTTTTCCAGGGGGCTCCTACAATGAGCAGTTCTTC,CASSQDFFPGGSYNEQFF
TRBV3-1,many,TRBJ1-5,.,TGTGCCAGCAGCCGAAGAGGAGGGGGGAACCAGCCCCAGCATTTT,CASSRRGGGNQPQHF